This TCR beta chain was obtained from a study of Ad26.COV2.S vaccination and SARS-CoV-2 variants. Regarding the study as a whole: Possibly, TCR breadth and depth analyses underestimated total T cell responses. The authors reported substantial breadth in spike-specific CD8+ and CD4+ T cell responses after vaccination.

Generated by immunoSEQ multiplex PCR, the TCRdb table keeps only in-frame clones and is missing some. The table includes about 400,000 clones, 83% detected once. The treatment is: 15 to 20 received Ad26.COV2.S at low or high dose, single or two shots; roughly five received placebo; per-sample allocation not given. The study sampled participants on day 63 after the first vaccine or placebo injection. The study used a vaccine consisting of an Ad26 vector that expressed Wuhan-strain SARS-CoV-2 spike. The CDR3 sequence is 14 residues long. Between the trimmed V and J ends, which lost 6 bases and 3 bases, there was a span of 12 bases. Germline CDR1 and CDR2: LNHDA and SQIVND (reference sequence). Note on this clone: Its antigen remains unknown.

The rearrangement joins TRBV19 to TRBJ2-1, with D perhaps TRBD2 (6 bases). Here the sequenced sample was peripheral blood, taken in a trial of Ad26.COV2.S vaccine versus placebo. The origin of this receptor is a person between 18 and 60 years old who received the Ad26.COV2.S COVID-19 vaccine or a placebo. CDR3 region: CASSWGAGYNEQFF. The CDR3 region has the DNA TGTGCCAGTAGCTGGGGAGCGGGCTACAATGAGCAGTTCTTC.